This TCR beta chain originates from a study of breast tumors, draining lymph nodes, adjacent tissues. Study-wide results and caveats: Tumor repertoires ranked between lymph nodes and nontumor tissue in diversity, with V and J gene preferences.

In TCRdb, the multiplex PCR reads were re-called with MiXCR into one record per CDR3 protein. Of more than 30,000 distinct CDR3 sequences in the sample, 60% to 80% were seen once. To note about this clonotype: Its antigen is currently unknown.

This TCR came from a female donor with breast cancer. Some clones in this sample may be carry-over from other donors' samples. Sequencing input: breast tumor tissue.

CDR3 sequence: CASSFGPYNEQFF. In DNA form, the CDR3 reads TGTGCCAGCAGTTTCGGGCCGTACAATGAGCAGTTCTTC. The chain employs TRBV12-3 or TRBV12-4 and TRBJ2-1; the D is unclear. Trimming took 3 bases from V and 4 from J, leaving 7 bases between them. The CDR3 runs to 13 residues.